This T cell receptor (beta chain) was sequenced in a study of T cell repertoires in cytomegalovirus infection. The wider study: Matching HLA type and CMV infection were both indicated by public TCR beta signatures.

TCRdb fed the reads into MiXCR, producing one record per CDR3 protein. The table shows some 220,000 distinct CDR3 sequences, with about 5.9% occurring only once. Of note for this clonotype: The antigen remains undetermined.

General study results and limits: Totalled public TCR beta family frequency picked out people who carried CMV plus the relevant HLA. Dominant in the ex vivo response were TCR beta clonotypes restricted by HLA-C and specific for CMV.

Looked up from germline, CDR1 is WSHSY and CDR2 is SAAADI. The CDR3 contains 12 residues. Between the trimmed V and J ends, which lost 7 bases and 2 bases, there was a span of 9 bases. The chain couples TRBV10-2 to TRBJ2-7; TRBD2 might be the D (6 bases). The sequenced sample was PBMCs. The sequence was obtained from a human donor in good health (CMV status not recorded). Some clones in this sample may be carry-over from other donors' samples. The DNA for the CDR3 is TGCGCCAGCAAGGAGGGGCCCTACGAGCAGTACTTC. This translates into CASKEGPYEQYF.